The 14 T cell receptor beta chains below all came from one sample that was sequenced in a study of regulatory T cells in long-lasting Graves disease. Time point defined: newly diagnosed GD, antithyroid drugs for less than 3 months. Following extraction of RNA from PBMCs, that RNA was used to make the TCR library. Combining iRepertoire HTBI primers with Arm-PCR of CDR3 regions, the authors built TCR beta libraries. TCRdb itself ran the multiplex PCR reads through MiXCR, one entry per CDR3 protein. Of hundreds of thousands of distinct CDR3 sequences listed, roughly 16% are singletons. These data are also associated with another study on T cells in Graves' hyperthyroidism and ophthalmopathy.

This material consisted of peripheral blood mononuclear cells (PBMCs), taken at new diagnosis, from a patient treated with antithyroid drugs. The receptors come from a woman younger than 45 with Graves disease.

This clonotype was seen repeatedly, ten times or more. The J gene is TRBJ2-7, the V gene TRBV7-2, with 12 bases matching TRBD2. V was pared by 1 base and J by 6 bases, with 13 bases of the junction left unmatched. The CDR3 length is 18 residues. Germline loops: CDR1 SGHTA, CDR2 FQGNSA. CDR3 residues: CASSLVPLAGGGPVEQYF. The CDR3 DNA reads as TGTGCCAGCAGCTTAGTGCCTCTAGCGGGAGGGGGTCCTGTCGAGCAGTACTTC.

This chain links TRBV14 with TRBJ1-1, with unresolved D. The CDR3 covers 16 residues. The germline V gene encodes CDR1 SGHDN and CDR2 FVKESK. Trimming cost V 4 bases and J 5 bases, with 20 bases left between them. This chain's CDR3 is CASSLLAGSTGTEAFF. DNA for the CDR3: TGTGCCAGCAGCCTCCTGGCGGGGTCGACGGGAACTGAAGCTTTCTTT. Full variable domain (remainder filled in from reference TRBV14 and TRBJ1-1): EAGVTQFPSHSVIEKGQTVTLRCDPISGHDNLYWYRRVMGKEIKFLLHFVKESKQDESGMPNNRFLAERTGGTYSTLKVQPAELEDSGVYFCASSLLAGSTGTEAFFGQGTRLTVV.

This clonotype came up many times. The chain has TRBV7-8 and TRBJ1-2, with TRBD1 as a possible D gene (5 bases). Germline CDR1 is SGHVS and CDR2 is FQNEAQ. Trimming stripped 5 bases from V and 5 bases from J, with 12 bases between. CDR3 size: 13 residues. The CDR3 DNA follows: TGTGCCAGCAGCCTAGGGGCACGGTATGGCTACACCTTC. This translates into CASSLGARYGYTF.

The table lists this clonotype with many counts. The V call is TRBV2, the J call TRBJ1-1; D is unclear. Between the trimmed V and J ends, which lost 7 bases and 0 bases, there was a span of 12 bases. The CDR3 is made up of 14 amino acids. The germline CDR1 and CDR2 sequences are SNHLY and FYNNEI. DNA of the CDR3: TGTGCCAGCAAAGCCCGCAGATTGAACACTGAAGCTTTCTTT. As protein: CASKARRLNTEAFF.

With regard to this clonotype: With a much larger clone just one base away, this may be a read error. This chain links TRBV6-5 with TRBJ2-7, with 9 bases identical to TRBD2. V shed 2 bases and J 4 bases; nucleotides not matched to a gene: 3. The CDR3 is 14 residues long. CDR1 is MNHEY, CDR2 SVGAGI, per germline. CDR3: CASSYTAGGYEQYF. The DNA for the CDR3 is TGTGCCAGCAGTTACACGGCGGGAGGGTACGAGCAGTACTTC.

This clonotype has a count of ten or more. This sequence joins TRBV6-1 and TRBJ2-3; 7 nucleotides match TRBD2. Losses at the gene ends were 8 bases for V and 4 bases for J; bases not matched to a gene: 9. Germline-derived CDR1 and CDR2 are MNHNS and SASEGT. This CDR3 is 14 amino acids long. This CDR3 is CASLGGRAADTQYF. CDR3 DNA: TGTGCCAGCCTAGGTGGGAGGGCCGCAGATACGCAGTATTTT.

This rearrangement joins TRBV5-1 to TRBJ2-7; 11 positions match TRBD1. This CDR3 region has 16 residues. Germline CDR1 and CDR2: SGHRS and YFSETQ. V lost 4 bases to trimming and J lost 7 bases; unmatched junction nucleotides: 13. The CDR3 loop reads CASSRNTGTGGTEQYF. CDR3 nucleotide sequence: TGCGCCAGCAGCCGAAACACCGGGACAGGGGGGACTGAGCAGTACTTC. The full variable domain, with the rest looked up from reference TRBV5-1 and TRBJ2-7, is KAGVTQTPRYLIKTRGQQVTLSCSPISGHRSVSWYQQTPGQGLQFLFEYFSETQRNKGNFPGRFSGRQFSNSRSEMNVSTLELGDSALYLCASSRNTGTGGTEQYFGPGTRLTVT.

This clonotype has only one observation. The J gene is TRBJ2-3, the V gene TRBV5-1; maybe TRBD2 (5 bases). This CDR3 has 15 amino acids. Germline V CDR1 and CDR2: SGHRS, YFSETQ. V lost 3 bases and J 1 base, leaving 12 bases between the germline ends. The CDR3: CASSSSQAGTDTQYF. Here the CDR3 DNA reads TGCGCCAGCAGCTCTAGCCAGGCCGGCACAGATACGCAGTATTTT.

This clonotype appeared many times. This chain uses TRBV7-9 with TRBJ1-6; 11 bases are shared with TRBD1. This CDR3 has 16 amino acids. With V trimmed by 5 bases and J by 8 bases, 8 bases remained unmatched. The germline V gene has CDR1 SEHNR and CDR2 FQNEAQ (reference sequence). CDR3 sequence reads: CASSVAPGQGDSPLHF. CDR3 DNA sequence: TGTGCCAGCAGCGTTGCCCCGGGACAGGGGGATTCACCCCTCCACTTT.

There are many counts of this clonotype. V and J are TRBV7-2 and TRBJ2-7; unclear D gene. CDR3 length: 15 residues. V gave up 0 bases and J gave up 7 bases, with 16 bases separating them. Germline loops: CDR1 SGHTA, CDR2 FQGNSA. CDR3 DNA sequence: TGTGCCAGCAGCTTAGCATGGGAAGCCCGTTGGGAGCAGTACTTC. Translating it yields CASSLAWEARWEQYF.

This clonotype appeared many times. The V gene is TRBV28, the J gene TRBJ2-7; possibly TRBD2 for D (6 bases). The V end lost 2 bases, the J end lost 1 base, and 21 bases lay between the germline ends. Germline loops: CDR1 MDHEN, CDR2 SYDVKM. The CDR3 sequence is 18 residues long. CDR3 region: CASSLGVGEAGISYEQYF. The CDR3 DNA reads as TGTGCCAGCAGTTTAGGTGTGGGGGAGGCAGGGATTTCCTACGAGCAGTACTTC.

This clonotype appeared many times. The CDR3 is CASSTGVGNTIYF. CDR3 bases: TGTGCCAGCAGTACAGGGGTCGGAAACACCATATATTTT. The rearrangement joins TRBV12-3 or TRBV12-4 to TRBJ1-3, with TRBD1 identical over 7 bases. Unmatched junction bases numbered 2, after V lost 5 bases and J lost 4 bases. The CDR3 is made up of 13 amino acids.

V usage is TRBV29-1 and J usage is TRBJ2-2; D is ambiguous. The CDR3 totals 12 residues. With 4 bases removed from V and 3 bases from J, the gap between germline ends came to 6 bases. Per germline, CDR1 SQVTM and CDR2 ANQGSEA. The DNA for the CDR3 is TGCAGCGTTGGTTGGCACACCGGGGAGCTGTTTTTT. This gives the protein CSVGWHTGELFF.

The CDR3 loop is CASRLQGVTEAFF. Written as DNA, the CDR3 is TGTGCCAGCAGACTACAGGGGGTCACTGAAGCTTTCTTT. The chain joins TRBV5-5 to TRBJ1-1, with 8 bases fitting TRBD1. The J segment lost 4 bases and the V segment lost 5 bases, leaving 4 bases of the junction unmatched. Germline assignment: CDR1 SGHKS and CDR2 YYEKEE (reference sequence). The CDR3 length is 13 residues.